This T cell receptor beta chain is from a study of glioma-infiltrating T cells. Study outcomes and limitations: CDR3 overlap between tissue and blood was very small.

TCR alpha and beta CDR3 regions were amplified from RNA using iRepertoire nested multiplex PCR. TCRdb fed the multiplex PCR reads into MiXCR, producing one record per CDR3 protein. The profile shows fewer than 200,000 distinct CDR3 sequences, over 30% of them singletons. This CDR3 is built from 15 residues. The germline V and J ends were trimmed by 0 bases and 4 bases, with 12 bases remaining between them. Germline CDR1 and CDR2: LGHNA and YNFKEQ. With regard to this clonotype: The target antigen is unknown.

The chain uses TRBV4-2 and TRBJ1-1, with D unclear. The sequenced material came from glioma tissue, nonneoplastic brain tissue, or PBMCs (not recorded which). The receptor was isolated from a human donor with low-grade glioma or glioblastoma, undergoing nonglioma brain surgery, or in good health (not recorded which). For the CDR3, the DNA is TGTGCCAGCAGCCAAGATCCCTGGGGTCTCACTGAAGCTTTCTTT. This codes for CASSQDPWGLTEAFF.